A selection of T cell receptor beta chains follows, all from one sample in a study of human T cells and chemical hapten exposure. TCRdb reprocessed the RACE reads with MiXCR, giving one entry per CDR3 protein. The table shows 180,000 or so distinct CDR3 sequences, with 20% to 25% occurring only once. Sequenced material: whole blood, taken in connection with sensitization to the hapten diphenylcyclopropenone (DPC). The receptors were sampled from a woman in her fifties or sixties with alopecia areata. Some clones in this sample may be carry-over from other donors' samples. The CDR3 runs from the conserved cysteine through the conserved F or W. A D gene is named only where the DNA matches it firmly. A clone size is listed for some rows: how often the clone was seen (once, few, many), or a class if it is expanded.

v_call,j_call,d_call,clone_size,cdr3_aa,cdr3_nt
TRBV10-3,TRBJ2-7,TRBD1,NA,CAIKGGQGLTYEQYF,TGTGCCATCAAGGGGGGACAGGGGTTAACCTACGAGCAGTACTTC
TRBV20-1,TRBJ2-7,TRBD1,few,CSAFHRGVWEQYF,TGCAGTGCGTTCCACAGGGGGGTGTGGGAGCAGTACTTC
TRBV5-1,TRBJ1-1,NA,few,CASSNTVQNTEAFF,TGCGCCAGCAGCAACACGGTACAGAACACTGAAGCTTTCTTT
TRBV29-1,TRBJ1-1,TRBD1,many,CSVGGTVNTEAFF,TGCAGCGTTGGGGGGACAGTGAACACTGAAGCTTTCTTT
TRBV29-1,TRBJ1-1,NA,few,CSFRTSPGPSTEAFF,TGCAGCTTCAGAACCTCGCCGGGACCTAGCACTGAAGCTTTCTTT
TRBV4-1,TRBJ2-3,NA,once,CASSLQGRGDTDTQYF,TGCGCCAGCAGCCTCCAGGGGAGAGGGGATACAGATACGCAGTATTTT
TRBV27,TRBJ2-5,TRBD1,NA,CASGSRGWSQETQYF,TGTGCCAGCGGAAGCAGGGGGTGGTCACAAGAGACCCAGTACTTC
TRBV29-1,TRBJ1-5,NA,few,CSVEEGDRGPQHF,TGCAGCGTTGAAGAGGGGGATAGAGGGCCCCAGCATTTT
TRBV29-1,TRBJ1-1,TRBD1,few,CSGMGQGSTEAFF,TGCAGCGGGATGGGACAGGGGTCCACTGAAGCTTTCTTT
TRBV7-6,TRBJ2-2,TRBD2,NA,CASSITSGRAGTGELFF,TGTGCCAGCAGCATCACTAGCGGGAGGGCCGGCACCGGGGAGCTGTTTTTT
TRBV2,TRBJ2-3,NA,few,CASSLGAISTDTQYF,TGTGCCAGCAGCTTGGGGGCAATCAGCACAGATACGCAGTATTTT
TRBV7-2,TRBJ2-1,NA,few,CASSLNDIYNEQFF,TGTGCCAGCAGCTTAAACGACATTTACAATGAGCAGTTCTTC
TRBV7-9,TRBJ2-3,NA,few,CASSLDGRTDTQYF,TGTGCCAGCAGCTTAGACGGACGCACAGATACGCAGTATTTT
TRBV27,TRBJ1-1,NA,many,CASSLIGVLGTEAFF,TGTGCCAGCAGTTTGATAGGGGTATTAGGAACTGAAGCTTTCTTT
TRBV27,TRBJ1-5,NA,NA,CASSTRTDSNQPQHF,TGTGCCAGCAGTACCCGGACGGATAGCAATCAGCCCCAGCATTTT
TRBV10-2,TRBJ2-1,TRBD1,NA,CASTPGTGYNEQFF,TGCGCCAGCACACCCGGGACAGGGTACAATGAGCAGTTCTTC
TRBV20-1,TRBJ2-7,TRBD1,NA,CSAREVDQGAYEQYF,TGCAGTGCTAGAGAGGTGGATCAGGGGGCCTACGAGCAGTACTTC
TRBV5-6,TRBJ2-7,TRBD1,NA,CASSFPGTGVYEQYF,TGTGCCAGCAGCTTCCCCGGGACAGGGGTGTACGAGCAGTACTTC
TRBV9,TRBJ2-2,NA,few,CASSVGHTNTGELFF,TGTGCCAGCAGCGTAGGTCACACAAACACCGGGGAGCTGTTTTTT
TRBV7-6,TRBJ2-1,TRBD2,NA,CASSSISGGPPNEQFF,TGTGCCAGCAGCTCCATTTCGGGAGGACCACCTAATGAGCAGTTCTTC
TRBV3-1,TRBJ2-1,TRBD2,NA,CASSPSGSNEQFF,TGTGCCAGCAGCCCTAGCGGGTCTAATGAGCAGTTCTTC
TRBV20-1,TRBJ2-3,NA,few,CSAKTDTQYF,TGCAGTGCTAAAACAGATACGCAGTATTTT
TRBV5-8,TRBJ2-7,NA,few,CASSLGVRGRSEQYF,TGTGCCAGCAGCTTGGGTGTCAGGGGGAGGAGCGAGCAGTACTTC